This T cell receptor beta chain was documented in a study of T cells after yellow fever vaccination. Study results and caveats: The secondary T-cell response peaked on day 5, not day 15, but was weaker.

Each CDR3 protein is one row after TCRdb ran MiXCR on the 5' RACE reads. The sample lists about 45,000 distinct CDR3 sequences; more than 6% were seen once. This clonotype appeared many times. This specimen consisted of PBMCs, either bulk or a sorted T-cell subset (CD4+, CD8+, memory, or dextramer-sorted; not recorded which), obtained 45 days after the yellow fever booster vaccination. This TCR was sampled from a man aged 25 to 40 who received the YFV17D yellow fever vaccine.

CDR3 sequence (DNA): TGCAGTGCTAGAGATCTTGGGACTAGCGGGAGCAGTGAGACCCAGTACTTC. It specifies CSARDLGTSGSSETQYF. The rearrangement uses TRBV20-1 and TRBJ2-5, with 14 bases matching TRBD2. The CDR3 contains 17 residues. Per germline, CDR1 DFQATT and CDR2 SNEGSKA (reference sequence). Trimming removed 0 bases from V and 5 bases from J; junction bases left unmatched: 8.